This TCR beta chain came from a study of blood T cell repertoires in COVID-19. Overall study context: The cDNA or gDNA used as material had been derived from T cells, B-cell-depleted T cells, or PBMCs.

The CDR3 length is 18 residues. Trimming at V came to 5 bases and at J to 7 bases, leaving 16 bases not matched to a gene. Germline CDR1 is SGHAT and CDR2 is FQNNGV. Per the authors' pipeline: For nucleated cells, counts were estimated from reference gene primer amplification. This table comes from immunoSEQ multiplex PCR, and its TCRdb copy is limited to in-frame clones, with some not included. D and trimming come from the DNA, and the V and J calls and clone size come from that table. Of approximately 200,000 clones in the sample, about 88% were seen once. The sequenced material came from peripheral blood. This chain joins TRBV11-2 and TRBJ2-2; TRBD2 aligns across 10 bases. The sequence was collected from a woman aged 25 to 45 with active or convalescent COVID-19. CDR3 coding DNA: TGTGCCAGCAGCCCACCGGGGGGGCTAGCGGGAGTGAGCGGGGAGCTGTTTTTT. Its translation: CASSPPGGLAGVSGELFF.